Included here is one T cell receptor (beta chain) sequence, with context. This CDR3 is also generated by other DNA sequences in the sample. The data were obtained in a study of blood T cell repertoires in COVID-19. Study-level information: The samples span acute and convalescent COVID-19 from the United States, Italy and Spain. The analysed material was cDNA or gDNA that came from T cells, B-cell-depleted T cells, or PBMCs.

There are 12 residues in the CDR3. V gave up 3 bases and J gave up 5 bases, with 8 bases separating them. The germline V gene has CDR1 SGDLS and CDR2 YYNGEE. Source study methods: The authors estimated nucleated cell counts from reference gene primer amplification. The table came from immunoSEQ multiplex PCR; TCRdb's copy has only in-frame clones and leaves some out. D and trimming were read from the DNA, whereas the V and J calls and clone size are those reported in that table. The repertoire has approximately 97,000 clones, 70% to 90% of them found once; the top ten carry under 20%. V usage is TRBV9 and J usage is TRBJ1-1; possibly TRBD1 for D (5 bases). The source is a woman of 80 years or more with acute or convalescent COVID-19. Sample: peripheral blood. CDR3 region: CASSAGGTEAFF. The CDR3 bases are TGTGCCAGCAGCGCCGGGGGGACTGAAGCTTTCTTT.